A selection of T cell receptor beta chains follows, all from one sample in a study of human T cells and chemical hapten exposure. MiXCR, run by TCRdb on the RACE reads, gives a single entry per CDR3 protein. This sample carries 95,000 to 150,000 distinct CDR3 sequences, roughly an eighth of them seen once, and the ten largest clones take approximately 0.89%. The material sequenced was whole blood, taken in connection with sensitization to the hapten diphenylcyclopropenone (DPC). The origin of the receptors is a man aged 18 to 30 with alopecia areata. Some clones in this sample may be carry-over from other donors' samples. The CDR3 runs from the conserved cysteine through the conserved F or W. The order of the fields is D gene, clone size, V gene, J gene, CDR3 protein, CDR3 DNA. The D gene is left open where the match is weak. Clone size, where shown, is once, few, many, or a class for clones that have expanded.

>TRBD1|few|TRBV5-1|TRBJ2-1
CASSPSSRTGAQASLYNEQFF
TGCGCCAGCAGCCCTAGCTCGCGGACAGGAGCCCAAGCGAGTCTCTACAATGAGCAGTTCTTC
>TRBD1|many|TRBV7-2|TRBJ2-1
CASSPRTGGYNEQFF
TGTGCCAGCAGCCCACGGACAGGGGGGTACAATGAGCAGTTCTTC
>-|few|TRBV6-2/TRBV6-3|TRBJ2-5
CASSYGRAQETQYF
TGTGCCAGCAGTTACGGCAGGGCACAAGAGACCCAGTACTTC
>TRBD1|many|TRBV14|TRBJ1-2
CASSQVWTGRFYGYTF
TGTGCCAGCAGCCAAGTATGGACAGGGAGATTCTATGGCTACACCTTC
>-|few|TRBV20-1|TRBJ1-1
CSASVGGVDTEAFF
TGCAGTGCTAGTGTGGGGGGTGTAGACACTGAAGCTTTCTTT
>-|few|TRBV5-1|TRBJ1-1
CASSPRGSSSLTMNTEAFF
TGCGCCAGCAGTCCCCGGGGTAGTTCGAGCCTGACTATGAACACTGAAGCTTTCTTT
>-|few|TRBV6-2/TRBV6-3|TRBJ2-5
CASKPHSGKETQYF
TGTGCCAGCAAACCCCATTCTGGGAAAGAGACCCAGTACTTC
>-|few|TRBV20-1|TRBJ1-2
CSARESDVRAYGYTF
TGCAGTGCTAGAGAGTCTGACGTCCGGGCCTATGGCTACACCTTC
>-|-|TRBV7-3|TRBJ2-5
CASSVTGGETQYF
TGTGCCAGCAGCGTCACAGGTGGCGAGACCCAGTACTTC
>-|few|TRBV27|TRBJ1-5
CASSFVGTNQPQHF
TGTGCCAGCAGTTTCGTCGGCACCAATCAGCCCCAGCATTTT
>TRBD1|-|TRBV20-1|TRBJ1-5
CSAFQDRANQPQHF
TGCAGTGCTTTCCAGGACAGGGCAAATCAGCCCCAGCATTTT
>-|few|TRBV19|TRBJ1-6
CASSIGLTEGSPLHF
TGTGCCAGTAGTATCGGCCTAACTGAGGGTTCACCCCTCCACTTT
>-|-|TRBV6-1|TRBJ2-7
CASSEEGGGGYEQYF
TGTGCCAGCAGTGAAGAGGGAGGTGGAGGTTACGAGCAGTACTTC
>TRBD1|few|TRBV5-1|TRBJ1-2
CASSLGRGLISNYGYTF
TGCGCCAGCAGCCTTGGTAGGGGGCTCATTTCTAACTATGGCTACACCTTC
>-|-|TRBV7-3|TRBJ1-2
CASSLSANYGYTF
TGTGCCAGCAGCTTATCAGCTAACTATGGCTACACCTTC
>-|once|TRBV4-1|TRBJ2-6
CASSRGEGGANVLTF
TGCGCCAGCAGCAGGGGGGAAGGTGGGGCCAACGTCCTGACTTTC
>-|few|TRBV4-3|TRBJ2-5
CASSQDEVETQYF
TGCGCCAGCAGCCAAGATGAGGTGGAGACCCAGTACTTC
>-|few|TRBV7-2|TRBJ2-7
CASSPRRAGGSYEQYF
TGTGCCAGCAGCCCCCGCAGGGCAGGAGGCTCCTACGAGCAGTACTTC
>-|-|TRBV5-5|TRBJ2-1
CASSLRGELPNSYNEQFF
TGTGCCAGCAGCTTGAGGGGGGAGCTACCAAACTCCTACAATGAGCAGTTCTTC
>-|few|TRBV18|TRBJ1-4
CASSPAGLYEKLFF
TGTGCCAGCTCACCCGCAGGCCTTTATGAAAAACTGTTTTTT
>TRBD2|few|TRBV24-1|TRBJ2-5
CASQRGAEVTQYF
TGTGCCAGCCAGCGGGGTGCGGAGGTGACCCAGTACTTC
>TRBD1|few|TRBV6-5|TRBJ2-2
CASSPTGTTGELFF
TGTGCCAGCAGTCCGACAGGGACGACCGGGGAGCTGTTTTTT
>-|few|TRBV20-1|TRBJ1-5
CSATGQSNQPQHF
TGCAGTGCTACGGGCCAGAGCAATCAGCCCCAGCATTTT
>-|-|TRBV5-6|TRBJ2-3
CASSLWAVGTDTQYF
TGTGCCAGCAGCTTGTGGGCAGTAGGGACAGATACGCAGTATTTT
>-|-|TRBV29-1|TRBJ2-3
CSVEAGVGSDTQYF
TGCAGCGTTGAAGCAGGGGTAGGCTCAGATACGCAGTATTTT
>TRBD1|-|TRBV18|TRBJ2-5
CASSLGTAETQYF
TGTGCCAGCTCACTCGGGACAGCCGAGACCCAGTACTTC
>-|-|TRBV7-2|TRBJ2-2
CASNRPVNTGELFF
TGTGCCAGCAACCGACCCGTGAACACCGGGGAGCTGTTTTTT
>-|-|TRBV7-6|TRBJ2-5
CASSLGGHQETQYF
TGTGCCAGCAGCTTAGGGGGGCACCAAGAGACCCAGTACTTC
>TRBD1|once|TRBV4-3|TRBJ2-6
CASSQARQGFSGANVLTF
TGCGCCAGCAGCCAAGCCCGACAGGGATTCTCCGGGGCCAACGTCCTGACTTTC
>-|few|TRBV6-2/TRBV6-3|TRBJ2-7
CASSFNYEQYF
TGTGCCAGCAGTTTTAACTACGAGCAGTACTTC
>-|-|TRBV10-3|TRBJ2-2
CAIRGENTGELFF
TGTGCCATCAGGGGAGAGAACACCGGGGAGCTGTTTTTT
>TRBD2|-|TRBV6-2/TRBV6-3|TRBJ2-3
CASSSPGRGDTQYF
TGTGCCAGCAGCTCTCCTGGGAGGGGAGATACGCAGTATTTT
>-|many|TRBV7-2|TRBJ2-4
CASSPRDGKNIQYF
TGTGCCAGCAGCCCCCGGGACGGCAAAAACATTCAGTACTTC
>-|-|TRBV12-3/TRBV12-4|TRBJ2-7
CASSSVDIQSCDISYEQYF
TGTGCCAGCAGTTCGGTGGATATTCAGTCCTGCGACATATCCTACGAGCAGTACTTC
>-|-|TRBV2|TRBJ1-2
CASNWGYTF
TGTGCCAGCAATTGGGGCTACACCTTC
>-|-|TRBV4-1|TRBJ2-1
CASSPTPRAGEFDEQFF
TGCGCCAGCAGCCCTACCCCCCGGGCTGGAGAATTCGATGAGCAGTTCTTC
>-|many|TRBV12-3/TRBV12-4|TRBJ2-1
CASSFGTYNEQFF
TGTGCCAGCAGTTTTGGCACCTACAATGAGCAGTTCTTC
>-|many|TRBV7-6|TRBJ2-5
CASSPLGDNQETQYF
TGTGCCAGCAGCCCATTGGGCGACAACCAAGAGACCCAGTACTTC
>-|many|TRBV10-3|TRBJ2-7
CAISESSYEQYF
TGTGCCATCAGTGAGTCGTCCTACGAGCAGTACTTC
>-|-|TRBV7-9|TRBJ1-5
CASSFAQSNQPQHF
TGTGCCAGCAGCTTTGCACAGAGCAATCAGCCCCAGCATTTT
>TRBD2|-|TRBV10-1|TRBJ2-7
CASSESTSGGYEQYF
TGCGCCAGCAGTGAGTCAACTAGCGGGGGCTACGAGCAGTACTTC
>-|-|TRBV7-6|TRBJ2-2
CASRQDRKNTGELFF
TGTGCCAGCAGACAGGACAGAAAGAACACCGGGGAGCTGTTTTTT
>TRBD1|many|TRBV29-1|TRBJ1-2
CSVLLTGDGYTF
TGCAGCGTTCTGCTAACAGGGGATGGCTACACCTTC
>TRBD2|few|TRBV3-1|TRBJ2-5
CASSQEDGGGAETQYF
TGTGCCAGCAGCCAAGAAGATGGCGGGGGGGCTGAGACCCAGTACTTC
>TRBD1|-|TRBV19|TRBJ1-1
CASSLTGATEAFF
TGTGCCAGTAGTCTTACAGGGGCCACTGAAGCTTTCTTT
>-|many|TRBV20-1|TRBJ1-5
CSARGGGQPQHF
TGCAGTGCTAGAGGGGGGGGCCAGCCCCAGCATTTT
>-|few|TRBV7-8|TRBJ1-1
CASSLVKERMNTEAFF
TGTGCCAGCAGCTTGGTGAAAGAGAGAATGAACACTGAAGCTTTCTTT
>TRBD1|few|TRBV7-2|TRBJ1-2
CASSSRQGETF
TGTGCCAGCAGCTCCCGACAGGGTGAAACCTTC
>TRBD1|few|TRBV14|TRBJ2-7
CASSRIQGATYEQYF
TGTGCCAGCAGCCGGATACAGGGGGCAACCTACGAGCAGTACTTC
>-|-|TRBV11-3|TRBJ2-3
CASSLGGGITDTQYF
TGTGCCAGCAGCTTAGGAGGGGGGATCACAGATACGCAGTATTTT